The 23 T cell receptor beta chains in this list originate from one sample, sequenced in a study of prognosis after radiotherapy for stage I lung cancer. From genomic DNA, two-round multiplex PCR was used to amplify TCR beta CDR3. Initially, in first-round PCR, primers specific to each TRBV and TRBJ gene were used. TCRdb reprocessed the multiplex PCR reads with MiXCR, giving one entry per CDR3 protein. The sample lists tens of thousands of distinct CDR3 sequences, just over 45% occurring once. The source material was PBMCs, sampled before or after stereotactic body radiation therapy (not recorded which). These receptors were collected from a donor over 45 with non-small cell lung cancer.

The chain has TRBV18 and TRBJ1-4; the D gene is possibly TRBD1 (5 bases). Germline assignment: CDR1 KGHSH and CDR2 LQKENI. V lost 1 base to trimming and J lost 5 bases, with 5 bases between them. This CDR3 spans 13 amino acids. This CDR3 reads CASSPRGNEKLFF. As DNA, the CDR3 is TGTGCCAGCTCACCACGGGGGAATGAAAAACTGTTTTTT.

Comment on this clonotype: A far larger clone is a single base away, which makes a read error likely. The V gene is TRBV6-5, the J gene TRBJ2-7; possible D gene TRBD1, 5 bases. There are 14 residues in the CDR3. Germline CDR1 MNHEY, CDR2 SVGAGI. V was shortened by 6 bases and J by 2 bases, with 14 bases between the two germline ends. The CDR3 DNA sequence: TGTGCCAGCAGCTACGGCCAGGGAACCTACGAGCAGTACTTC. Its protein product is CASSYGQGTYEQYF.

The chain combines TRBV6-4 with TRBJ2-1; no clear D gene. Trimming shortened V by 5 bases and J by 9 bases, and 8 bases separated the two germline ends. The CDR3 contains 11 residues. CDR1 and CDR2 (germline): MRHNA, SNTAGT. CDR3 amino acids: CASSLLVEQFF. The CDR3 bases are TGTGCCAGCAGTTTGTTGGTTGAGCAGTTCTTC.

There are a few counts of this clonotype. The chain recombines TRBV5-4 with TRBJ2-7; 10 nucleotides match TRBD2. V was pared by 0 bases and J by 6 bases, with 6 bases of the junction left unmatched. This CDR3 comprises 15 residues. The germline V gene has CDR1 SGHNT and CDR2 YYREEE (reference sequence). CDR3 loop: CASSLDVAGGREQYF. The CDR3 DNA sequence: TGTGCCAGCAGCTTGGATGTAGCGGGAGGACGCGAGCAGTACTTC.

To note about this clonotype: This sequence is one base from a far larger clone and is likely a read error. This chain uses TRBV7-8 with TRBJ2-1; D is ambiguous. The germline V and J ends were trimmed by 1 base and 4 bases, with 17 bases remaining between them. The CDR3 loop spans 17 amino acids. Germline V gives CDR1 SGHVS, CDR2 FQNEAQ. The CDR3 spells CASSLGGSSEPYNEQFF. The CDR3 DNA sequence: TGTGCCAGCAGCTTAGGAGGTAGCTCTGAACCTTACAATGAGCAGTTCTTC.

In its sample, this clonotype was seen many times. The rearrangement joins TRBV20-1 to TRBJ2-1; a possible D gene is TRBD2 (5 bases). The CDR3 covers 16 residues. CDR1 is DFQATT, CDR2 SNEGSKA, per germline (reference sequence). V was clipped by 5 bases and J by 3 bases, with 20 bases between them. CDR3 coding DNA: TGCAGTGCTCCTGACCCTCTTTGGGAGAACTACAATGAGCAGTTCTTC. This sequence encodes CSAPDPLWENYNEQFF.

The chain couples TRBV6-1 to TRBJ1-1; TRBD1 aligns across 8 bases. V gave up 7 bases and J gave up 11 bases; unmatched junction bases: 9. The CDR3 covers 12 residues. Looked up from germline, CDR1 is MNHNS and CDR2 is SASEGT. The CDR3 region has the DNA TGTGCCAGCATCAGGGGACAGGCTGCGGCTTTCTTT. Translated, it gives CASIRGQAAAFF.

Regarding this clonotype: A read error is likely here: a far larger clone is one base away. V usage is TRBV6-8 and J usage is TRBJ2-7; no definite D call. The CDR3 has 14 amino acids. Per germline, CDR1 MNHGY and CDR2 SAAAGT. The CDR3 DNA sequence: TGTGCCAGCAGTTTTGTTCCAAACTCCTACGAGCAGCACTTC. Its protein product is CASSFVPNSYEQHF.

This clonotype was seen many times. The chain joins TRBV20-1 to TRBJ2-1; tentatively, D is TRBD2 (5 bases). V lost 6 bases, J lost 6 bases, and 15 bases lay in between. This CDR3 is 13 amino acids long. CDR1 and CDR2 from the germline V gene are DFQATT and SNEGSKA (reference sequence). CDR3 nucleotides: TGCAGTGCCCGAGGGCCCGCGGTCAATGAGCAGTTCTTC. Translation gives CSARGPAVNEQFF.

Comments on this clonotype: Just one base apart from a much larger clone, this may be a read error. The V call is TRBV28, the J call TRBJ2-7; perhaps TRBD1 as D (5 bases). CDR3 length: 14 residues. Between the trimmed V and J ends, which lost 6 bases and 3 bases, there was a span of 15 bases. Germline CDR1 is MDHEN and CDR2 is SYDVKM. In DNA form, the CDR3 reads TGTGCCAGCAGAGCAGGGTGGGTAGACTACGAGCAGTACTTC. Its translation is CASRAGWVDYEQYF.

This clonotype is classed as medium-sized. This chain connects TRBV12-3 or TRBV12-4 to TRBJ1-1; D is undetermined. With 3 bases removed from V and 2 bases from J, the gap between germline ends came to 7 bases. This CDR3 spans 13 amino acids. The CDR3 coding sequence is TGTGCCAGCAGTTTTTCTGGAAACACTGAAGCTTTCTTT. Residues: CASSFSGNTEAFF.

V is TRBV6-5 and J is TRBJ1-1; 10 positions agree with TRBD1. Germline trimming cut 2 bases from V and 3 bases from J; bases unmatched to any gene: 9. CDR1 and CDR2 (germline): MNHEY, SVGAGI. The length of the CDR3 is 17 residues. The CDR3 DNA is TGTGCCAGCAGTTACCGCACCCCCGGGACAGGGGACACTGAAGCTTTCTTT. Protein sequence: CASSYRTPGTGDTEAFF.

V and J are TRBV11-3 and TRBJ1-6; D gene unclear. Germline-derived CDR1 and CDR2 are SGHNT and YENEEA. V was cut by 5 bases and J by 7 bases, with 12 bases left in between. CDR3 length equals 14 residues. CDR3 sequence: CASSTRAENSPLHF. In DNA form, the CDR3 reads TGTGCCAGCAGCACAAGGGCGGAGAATTCACCCCTCCACTTT. Complete variable domain (other parts from reference TRBV11-3 and TRBJ1-6): EAGVVQSPRYKIIEKKQPVAFWCNPISGHNTLYWYLQNLGQGPELLIRYENEEAVDDSQLPKDRFSAERLKGVDSTLKIQPAELGDSAVYLCASSTRAENSPLHFGNGTRLTVT.

As concerns this clonotype: Compared with germline, one end of the junction differs, possibly owing to a read error. V usage is TRBV6-1 and J usage is TRBJ2-7, with D unresolved. Germline assignment: CDR1 MNHNS and CDR2 SASEGT. The CDR3 consists of 14 residues. The CDR3 reads CASTSTNLPYQQYF. Written as DNA, the CDR3 is TGTGCCAGCACCAGTACCAATCTGCCCTACCAGCAGTACTTC.

The chain carries TRBV28 and TRBJ2-7; D is unresolved. V was pared by 6 bases and J by 4 bases, with 7 bases between. Germline V gene lookup returns CDR1 MDHEN and CDR2 SYDVKM. This CDR3 region has 11 residues. Here the CDR3 reads CASSGRYEQYF. The CDR3 DNA sequence: TGTGCCAGCAGCGGTCGGTACGAGCAGTACTTC.

This chain links TRBV6-4 with TRBJ2-3; 13 nucleotides match TRBD2. J was trimmed by 3 bases and V by 5 bases; bases with no gene match: 5. Germline values: CDR1 MRHNA, CDR2 SNTAGT. The CDR3 is 16 residues long. The CDR3 nucleotides read TGTGCCAGCAGTCCCACTAGCGGGGGGGCTACAGATACGCAGTATTTT. Translation gives CASSPTSGGATDTQYF.

This clonotype was recorded once. The rearrangement joins TRBV7-9 to TRBJ2-4; D gene unclear. Germline V gene data show CDR1 as SEHNR and CDR2 as FQNEAQ (reference sequence). The germline V and J ends were trimmed by 8 bases and 8 bases, with 7 bases remaining between them. The CDR3 runs 10 residues. Here the CDR3 reads CASGWDIQYF. Here the CDR3 DNA reads TGTGCCAGCGGTTGGGACATTCAGTACTTC.

This clonotype came up many times. J is TRBJ2-7 and V is TRBV7-9; the D gene is possibly TRBD1 (6 bases). CDR1 and CDR2 (germline): SEHNR, FQNEAQ (reference sequence). The V gene lost 5 bases and the J gene lost 6 bases, with 17 bases spanning the gap. There are 14 residues in the CDR3. CDR3 residues: CASSLWTDNSEQYF. The CDR3, as DNA: TGTGCCAGCAGCCTTTGGACAGATAATTCCGAGCAGTACTTC.

Remarks on this clonotype: Sequence at one end of the junction differs from germline and may be a read error. The chain joins TRBV15 to TRBJ1-2, with no clear D. CDR1 and CDR2 from the germline V gene are LNHNV and YYDKDF (reference sequence). This CDR3 contains 13 residues. In DNA, the CDR3 is TGTGCCACCAGAAGAGATAAGGAGCGTCGCTACGCCTTC. It encodes CATRRDKERRYAF. Drawing the rest from reference TRBV15 and TRBJ1-2, the complete variable domain is DAMVIQNPRYQVTQFGKPVTLSCSQTLNHNVMYWYQQKSSQAPKLLFHYYDKDFNNEADTPDNFQSRRPNTSFCFLDIRSPGLGDTAMYLCATRRDKERRYAFGSGTRLTVV.

The J gene is TRBJ1-2, the V gene TRBV5-6; D unclear. The CDR3 has 14 amino acids. From germline, CDR1 is SGHDT and CDR2 YYEEEE. Deletions cut 4 bases from V and 4 bases from J, with 14 bases between. CDR3 nucleotides: TGTGCCAGCAGCCCTGGAAGGGTTGGCTATGGCTACACCTTC. Protein sequence: CASSPGRVGYGYTF.

V is TRBV12-3 or TRBV12-4 and J is TRBJ2-6, with D uncertain. This CDR3 has 14 residues. Trimming took off 3 bases at V and 0 bases at J, with 3 bases between the two ends. Here the CDR3 reads CASSFNSGANVLTF. CDR3 DNA: TGTGCCAGCAGTTTCAACTCTGGGGCCAACGTCCTGACTTTC.

The chain combines TRBV2 with TRBJ2-1; no clear D gene. V gave up 4 bases and J gave up 7 bases, with 14 bases separating them. This CDR3 contains 14 residues. Germline-derived CDR1 and CDR2 are SNHLY and FYNNEI. The CDR3 DNA reads TGTGCCAGCAGTGTTGGGTTCCTGGGTAATGAGCAGTTCTTC. Translation: CASSVGFLGNEQFF.

This clonotype ranks as medium-sized (0.01 to 0.1%). The rearrangement joins TRBV24-1 to TRBJ2-7, with 7 bases that match TRBD2. After removal of 2 bases from V and 4 bases from J, the junction contained 4 bases not matched to a gene. CDR1 is KGHDR, CDR2 SFDVKD, per germline. This CDR3 is built from 14 residues. CDR3 residues: CATSDSDSGYEQYF. CDR3 bases: TGTGCCACCAGTGATTCGGATAGCGGGTACGAGCAGTACTTC.